This T cell receptor (beta chain) was identified during a study of early T cells in non-severe SARS-CoV-2 infection. Via MiXCR, TCRdb re-called the 5' RACE reads, giving one row per CDR3 protein. Seen here are about 24,000 distinct CDR3 sequences, around 3.5% observed once, and the top ten hold 5.5% to 6.5%. This clonotype appeared many times. Germline CDR1 LGHNA, CDR2 YSLEER. The CDR3 is 14 residues long. Trimming removed 0 bases from V and 5 bases from J, with 8 bases in between. The sample taken for sequencing was whole blood. The receptor comes from an adult who was a healthcare worker with PCR-confirmed SARS-CoV-2 infection or an uninfected control (not recorded which). V usage is TRBV4-3 and J usage is TRBJ2-1; D possibly corresponds to TRBD2 (5 bases). The CDR3 DNA reads TGCGCCAGCAGCCAAGATCGGACTGACAATGAGCAGTTCTTC. Its translation is CASSQDRTDNEQFF.